This T cell receptor beta chain was recorded in a study of cytomegalovirus exposure and HLA in healthy donors. This PCR relied on a set of 60 Vbeta primers and 13 Jbeta primers. The assay was immunoSEQ multiplex PCR, and TCRdb's table has in-frame clones only and misses some. The table lists 110,000 to 150,000 clones, around 72% of them singletons, with over 2% in the top ten. What was sequenced was PBMCs. The receptor comes from a man aged 35-49 years in good health and CMV-seronegative.

The CDR3 reads CATSRDGGRGLADEQYF. In DNA, the CDR3 is TGTGCCACCAGCAGAGATGGGGGCCGGGGTCTTGCTGACGAGCAGTACTTC. The rearrangement uses TRBV15 and TRBJ2-7, with a weak D call TRBD1 (6 bases). Germline V CDR1 and CDR2: LNHNV, YYDKDF (reference sequence). This CDR3 has 17 residues. Trimming left V 0 bases short and J 5 bases short, with 20 bases between.